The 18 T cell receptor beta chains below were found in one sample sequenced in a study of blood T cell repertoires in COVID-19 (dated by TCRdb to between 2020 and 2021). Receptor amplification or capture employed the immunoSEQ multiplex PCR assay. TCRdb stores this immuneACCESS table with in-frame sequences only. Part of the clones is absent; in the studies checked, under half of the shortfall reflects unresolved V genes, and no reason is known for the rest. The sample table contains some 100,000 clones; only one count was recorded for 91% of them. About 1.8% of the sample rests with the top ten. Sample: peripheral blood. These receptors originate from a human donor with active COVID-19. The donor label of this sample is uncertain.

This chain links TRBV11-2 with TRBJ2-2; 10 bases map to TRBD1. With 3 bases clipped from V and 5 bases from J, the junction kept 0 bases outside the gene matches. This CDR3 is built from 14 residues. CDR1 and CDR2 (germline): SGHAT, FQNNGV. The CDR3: CASSLGQGTGELFF. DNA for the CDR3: TGTGCCAGCAGCTTGGGACAGGGGACCGGGGAGCTGTTTTTT.

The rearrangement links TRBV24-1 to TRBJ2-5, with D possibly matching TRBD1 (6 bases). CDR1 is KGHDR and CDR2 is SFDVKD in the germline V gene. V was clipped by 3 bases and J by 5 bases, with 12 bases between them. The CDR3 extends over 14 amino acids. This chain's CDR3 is CATSDLQGPETQYF. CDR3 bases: TGTGCCACCAGTGATCTACAGGGACCGGAGACCCAGTACTTC.

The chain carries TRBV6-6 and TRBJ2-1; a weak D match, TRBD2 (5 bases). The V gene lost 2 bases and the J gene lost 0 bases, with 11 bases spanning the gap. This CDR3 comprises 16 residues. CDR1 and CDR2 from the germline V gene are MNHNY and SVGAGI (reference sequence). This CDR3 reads CASSYQEASSYNEQFF. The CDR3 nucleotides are TGTGCCAGCAGTTACCAGGAGGCCAGCTCCTACAATGAGCAGTTCTTC.

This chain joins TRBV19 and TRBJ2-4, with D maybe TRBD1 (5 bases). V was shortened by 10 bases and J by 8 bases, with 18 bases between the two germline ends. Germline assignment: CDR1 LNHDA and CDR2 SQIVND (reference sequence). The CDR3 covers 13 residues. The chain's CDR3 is CATDQGNGDIQYF. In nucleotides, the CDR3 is TGTGCCACCGACCAGGGTAATGGGGACATTCAGTACTTC.

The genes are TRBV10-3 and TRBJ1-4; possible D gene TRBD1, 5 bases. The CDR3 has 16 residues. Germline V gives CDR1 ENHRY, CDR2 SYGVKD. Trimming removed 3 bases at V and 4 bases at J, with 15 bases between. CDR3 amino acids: CAISESREVDNEKLFF. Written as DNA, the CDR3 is TGTGCCATCAGTGAATCCAGGGAGGTGGATAATGAAAAACTGTTTTTT.

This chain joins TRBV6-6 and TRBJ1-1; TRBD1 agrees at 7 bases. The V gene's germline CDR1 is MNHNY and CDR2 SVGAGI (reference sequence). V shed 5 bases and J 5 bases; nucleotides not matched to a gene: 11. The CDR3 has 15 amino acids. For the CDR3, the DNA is TGTGCCAGCAGTCGAACAGGGGAGAGAGGGACTGAAGCTTTCTTT. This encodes CASSRTGERGTEAFF.

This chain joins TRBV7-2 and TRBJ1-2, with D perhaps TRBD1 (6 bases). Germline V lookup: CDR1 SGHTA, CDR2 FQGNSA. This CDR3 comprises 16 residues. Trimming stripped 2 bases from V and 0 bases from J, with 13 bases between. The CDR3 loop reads CASSLSVRQANYGYTF. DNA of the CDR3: TGTGCCAGCAGCTTAAGCGTGCGACAGGCTAACTATGGCTACACCTTC.

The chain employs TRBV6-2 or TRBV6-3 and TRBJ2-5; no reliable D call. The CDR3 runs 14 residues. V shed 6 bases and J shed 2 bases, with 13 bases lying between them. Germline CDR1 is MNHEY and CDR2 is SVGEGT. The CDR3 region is CASSDLVRQETQYF. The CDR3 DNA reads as TGTGCCAGCAGCGACCTAGTCCGACAAGAGACCCAGTACTTC.

In DNA form, the CDR3 reads TGTGCCACCAGTGATAGGATGAGCTGGCGGGGGGGCAATGAGCAGTTCTTC. Translation: CATSDRMSWRGGNEQFF. The chain combines TRBV24-1 with TRBJ2-1; 9 nucleotides match TRBD2. CDR1 and CDR2 from the germline V gene are KGHDR and SFDVKD. V dropped 3 bases and J dropped 6; count of bases not matched to a gene: 11. The CDR3 runs to 17 residues.

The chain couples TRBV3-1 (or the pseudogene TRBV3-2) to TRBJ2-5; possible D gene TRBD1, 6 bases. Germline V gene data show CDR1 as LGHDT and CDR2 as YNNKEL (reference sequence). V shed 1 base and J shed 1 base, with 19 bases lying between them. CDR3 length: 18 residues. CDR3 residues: CASSQGPQSRGRQETQYF. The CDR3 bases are TGTGCCAGCAGCCAAGGACCCCAGAGCAGGGGCCGCCAAGAGACCCAGTACTTC.

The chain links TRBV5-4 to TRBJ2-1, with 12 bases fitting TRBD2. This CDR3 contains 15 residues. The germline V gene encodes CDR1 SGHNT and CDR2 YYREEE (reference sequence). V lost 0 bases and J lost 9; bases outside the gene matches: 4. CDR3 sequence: CASSLDPSGGGEQFF. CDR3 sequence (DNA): TGTGCCAGCAGCTTGGATCCTAGCGGGGGGGGTGAGCAGTTCTTC.

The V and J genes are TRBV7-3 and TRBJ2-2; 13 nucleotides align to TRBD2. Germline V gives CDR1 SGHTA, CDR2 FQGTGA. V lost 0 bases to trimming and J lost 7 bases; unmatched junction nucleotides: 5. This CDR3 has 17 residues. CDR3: CASSLTGTSGANGELFF. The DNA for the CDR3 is TGTGCCAGCAGCTTAACCGGGACTAGCGGGGCAAACGGGGAGCTGTTTTTT.

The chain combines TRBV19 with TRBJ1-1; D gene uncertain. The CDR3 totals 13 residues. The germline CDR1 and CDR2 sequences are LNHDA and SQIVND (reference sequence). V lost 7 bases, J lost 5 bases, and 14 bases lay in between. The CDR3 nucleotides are TGTGCCAGTAAGGAACGGAAGGAGACTGAAGCTTTCTTT. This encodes CASKERKETEAFF. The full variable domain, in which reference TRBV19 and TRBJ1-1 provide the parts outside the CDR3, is DGGITQSPKYLFRKEGQNVTLSCEQNLNHDAMYWYRQDPGQGLRLIYYSQIVNDFQKGDIAEGYSVSREKKESFPLTVTSAQKNPTAFYLCASKERKETEAFFGQGTRLTVV.

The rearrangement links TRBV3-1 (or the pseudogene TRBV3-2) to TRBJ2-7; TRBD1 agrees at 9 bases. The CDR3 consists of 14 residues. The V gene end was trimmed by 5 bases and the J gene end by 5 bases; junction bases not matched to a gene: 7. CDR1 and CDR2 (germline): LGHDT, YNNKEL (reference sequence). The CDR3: CASSYNRGRDEQYF. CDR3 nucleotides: TGTGCCAGCAGCTACAACAGGGGGCGCGACGAGCAGTACTTC.

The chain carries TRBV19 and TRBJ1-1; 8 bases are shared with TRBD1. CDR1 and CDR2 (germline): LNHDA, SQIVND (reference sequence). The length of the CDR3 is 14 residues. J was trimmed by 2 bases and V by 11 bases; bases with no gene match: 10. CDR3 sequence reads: CAVAGTGGNTEAFF. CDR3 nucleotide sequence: TGTGCCGTAGCCGGGACAGGAGGAAACACTGAAGCTTTCTTT. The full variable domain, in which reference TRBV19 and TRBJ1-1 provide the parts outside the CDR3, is DGGITQSPKYLFRKEGQNVTLSCEQNLNHDAMYWYRQDPGQGLRLIYYSQIVNDFQKGDIAEGYSVSREKKESFPLTVTSAQKNPTAFYLCAVAGTGGNTEAFFGQGTRLTVV.

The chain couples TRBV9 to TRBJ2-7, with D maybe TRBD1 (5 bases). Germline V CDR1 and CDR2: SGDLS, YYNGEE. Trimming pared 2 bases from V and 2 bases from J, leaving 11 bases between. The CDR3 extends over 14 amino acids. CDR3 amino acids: CASSVTDSPYEQYF. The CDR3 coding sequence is TGTGCCAGCAGCGTGACAGATAGCCCCTACGAGCAGTACTTC. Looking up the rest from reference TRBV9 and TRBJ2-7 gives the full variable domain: DSGVTQTPKHLITATGQRVTLRCSPRSGDLSVYWYQQSLDQGLQFLIQYYNGEERAKGNILERFSAQQFPDLHSELNLSSLELGDSALYFCASSVTDSPYEQYFGPGTRLTVT.

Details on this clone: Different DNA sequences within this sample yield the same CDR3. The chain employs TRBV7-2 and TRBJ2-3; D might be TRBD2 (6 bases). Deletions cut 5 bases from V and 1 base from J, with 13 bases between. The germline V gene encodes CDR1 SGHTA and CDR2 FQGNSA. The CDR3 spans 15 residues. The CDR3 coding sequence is TGTGCCAGCAGCCCCACTAGCCCCGGCACAGATACGCAGTATTTT. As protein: CASSPTSPGTDTQYF.

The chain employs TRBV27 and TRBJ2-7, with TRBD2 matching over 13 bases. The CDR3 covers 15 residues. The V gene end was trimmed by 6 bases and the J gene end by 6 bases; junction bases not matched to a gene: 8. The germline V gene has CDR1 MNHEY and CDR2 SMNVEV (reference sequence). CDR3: CASRPTSGGAVEQYF. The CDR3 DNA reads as TGTGCCAGCAGACCCACTAGCGGGGGGGCCGTCGAGCAGTACTTC.